The entry below describes one TCR beta chain. Its antigen is not identified. This sample is part of a study of cytomegalovirus exposure and HLA in healthy donors. V lost 2 bases, J lost 5 bases, and 7 bases lay in between. Germline V gene data show CDR1 as SGHTA and CDR2 as FQGNSA. The CDR3 extends over 13 amino acids. In the PCR, 60 Vbeta and 13 Jbeta primers were used. The repertoire was sequenced with immunoSEQ multiplex PCR; TCRdb's copy has only in-frame clones and lacks some. The table has 150,000 to 200,000 clones, roughly 75% seen once; the top ten hold 1.9%. Study-level findings and limits: Reported performance of the classifier showed diagnosis of cytomegalovirus status with high specificity and sensitivity.

Sequencing was done on a sample of PBMCs. The source of this sequence is a woman in her 30s in good health and CMV-seronegative. The chain couples TRBV7-2 to TRBJ1-5; D call uncertain. The CDR3 protein is CASSLSRYQPQHF. CDR3 nucleotide sequence: TGTGCCAGCAGCTTAAGCAGGTATCAGCCCCAGCATTTT.